A single sample gave rise to the 14 T cell receptor beta chains below, sequenced in a study of T cell responses to AZD1222 COVID-19 vaccine. TCRdb keeps only in-frame clones here, not all; method: immunoSEQ multiplex PCR. The data show some 200,000 clones, with approximately 92% seen just once and about 4% held by the top ten. Sequencing used peripheral blood, obtained 28 days after the second dose of the MenACWY control vaccine. Receptors were obtained from an adult who received the MenACWY meningococcal vaccine as a control.

The gene calls are TRBV19 and TRBJ2-7, with 15 bases matching TRBD2. The CDR3 loop spans 17 amino acids. The germline gives CDR1 LNHDA, CDR2 SQIVND (reference sequence). The J segment lost 4 bases and the V segment lost 5 bases, leaving 9 bases of the junction unmatched. CDR3 coding DNA: TGTGCCAGTAGTCCCCCCGGACTAGCGGGAGGGACTTACGAGCAGTACTTC. This codes for CASSPPGLAGGTYEQYF.

V usage is TRBV7-2 and J usage is TRBJ1-3, with D unclear. Germline CDR1 SGHTA, CDR2 FQGNSA. Trimming cost V 5 bases and J 5 bases, with 16 bases left between them. This CDR3 is 15 amino acids long. The CDR3 sequence is CASSPSLTGRNTIYF. CDR3 bases: TGTGCCAGCAGCCCAAGCCTCACTGGCCGAAACACCATATATTTT.

The rearrangement joins TRBV4-3 to TRBJ1-4; maybe TRBD1 (6 bases). The V gene's germline CDR1 is LGHNA and CDR2 YSLEER. There are 16 residues in the CDR3. The V end was cut by 0 bases, the J end by 7 bases, with 15 bases between. As DNA, the CDR3 is TGCGCCAGCAGCCAAGATTTAGGGGGTGTTTTTGAAAAACTGTTTTTT. Protein product: CASSQDLGGVFEKLFF.

The gene calls are TRBV12-5 and TRBJ2-7; D is undetermined. Germline CDR1 is LGHNT and CDR2 is FRNRAP. This CDR3 comprises 18 residues. V dropped 0 bases and J dropped 0 bases, with 18 bases sitting between them. The CDR3 sequence: CASGLVITTDQSSYEQYF. CDR3 coding DNA: TGTGCTAGTGGTTTGGTAATTACGACGGATCAAAGCTCCTACGAGCAGTACTTC.

This chain connects TRBV19 to TRBJ2-3; 10 nucleotides align to TRBD1. V trimming: 9 bases; J trimming: 4 bases; junction bases outside the gene matches: 4. The CDR3 is made up of 13 amino acids. Germline CDR1 LNHDA, CDR2 SQIVND (reference sequence). The CDR3 here is CASRQGAPDTQYF. In DNA, the CDR3 is TGTGCCAGCAGACAGGGGGCCCCAGATACGCAGTATTTT.

The chain uses TRBV11-2 and TRBJ2-1; TRBD2 matches at 9 bases. From germline, CDR1 is SGHAT and CDR2 FQNNGV. With V trimmed by 7 bases and J by 0 bases, 13 bases remained unmatched. This CDR3 has 18 amino acids. CDR3 bases: TGTGCCAGCACCCCCTGGAGCGGGAGGTCGAGCTCCTACAATGAGCAGTTCTTC. It translates to CASTPWSGRSSSYNEQFF.

This chain uses TRBV11-3 with TRBJ2-3; D is possibly TRBD1 (5 bases). This CDR3 comprises 15 residues. V was pared by 2 bases and J by 6 bases, with 15 bases between. Looked up from germline, CDR1 is SGHNT and CDR2 is YENEEA. CDR3 region: CASSLRGRARDTQYF. CDR3 DNA sequence: TGTGCCAGCAGCTTAAGGGGTCGAGCGAGGGATACGCAGTATTTT.

V usage is TRBV6-2 or TRBV6-3 and J usage is TRBJ1-2; no clear D. V lost 2 bases and J lost 4, with 8 bases in between. There are 13 residues in the CDR3. Germline CDR1 is MNHEY and CDR2 is SVGEGT. The CDR3 loop reads CASSYGQLYGYTF. The DNA of the CDR3 is TGTGCCAGCAGTTACGGGCAGCTCTATGGCTACACCTTC.

J is TRBJ1-6 and V is TRBV11-1, with D uncertain. The V gene lost 4 bases and the J gene lost 6 bases, with 10 bases spanning the gap. CDR3 length: 14 amino acids. The germline gives CDR1 SGHAT, CDR2 FQDESV (reference sequence). The CDR3 reads CASSSVWTNSPLHF. The CDR3 bases are TGTGCCAGCAGCTCCGTATGGACTAATTCACCCCTCCACTTT.

This rearrangement joins TRBV5-1 to TRBJ1-1; 10 bases align to TRBD1. Germline trimming cut 4 bases from V and 5 bases from J; bases unmatched to any gene: 17. CDR3 length: 18 amino acids. Germline lookup yields CDR1 SGHRS and CDR2 YFSETQ. CDR3 residues: CASSGTPGQGSYSTEAFF. The CDR3 coding sequence is TGCGCCAGCAGCGGGACCCCGGGACAGGGGTCATATAGTACTGAAGCTTTCTTT.

The V gene is TRBV19, the J gene TRBJ1-4, with a tentative D call TRBD1 (5 bases). The CDR3 loop spans 14 amino acids. V lost 3 bases to trimming and J lost 5 bases, with 10 bases between them. Germline CDR1 and CDR2: LNHDA and SQIVND (reference sequence). The CDR3 nucleotides are TGTGCCAGTAGTATTGGGGACTTAAATGAAAAACTGTTTTTT. It translates to CASSIGDLNEKLFF.

The V call is TRBV18, the J call TRBJ2-1; 12 nucleotides agree with TRBD1. Germline V gives CDR1 KGHSH, CDR2 LQKENI. The trim removed 3 bases at V and 6 bases at J, leaving 6 bases unmatched. This CDR3 comprises 16 residues. CDR3 amino acids: CASSPGTGGLGNEQFF. CDR3 bases: TGTGCCAGCTCACCGGGGACAGGGGGCTTGGGCAATGAGCAGTTCTTC.

This clone was recorded a few times. The CDR3 bases are TGCGCCAGCAGCCAAGATTGGGTAGTAAGCAACGAGCAGTACTTC. Encoded protein: CASSQDWVVSNEQYF. V gene TRBV4-3 combines with J gene TRBJ2-7; D unresolved. Germline CDR1 LGHNA, CDR2 YSLEER. V lost 0 bases and J lost 5, with 14 bases in between. The CDR3 has 15 residues.

This sequence joins TRBV3-1 (or the pseudogene TRBV3-2) and TRBJ1-1; a weak D match, TRBD1 (5 bases). The V gene lost 0 bases and the J gene lost 8 bases, with 19 bases spanning the gap. The germline V gene encodes CDR1 LGHDT and CDR2 YNNKEL (reference sequence). The CDR3 extends over 16 amino acids. The DNA of the CDR3 is TGTGCCAGCAGCCAAGAACACGGTGGTAGCGGGGACGAAGCTTTCTTT. Protein: CASSQEHGGSGDEAFF.